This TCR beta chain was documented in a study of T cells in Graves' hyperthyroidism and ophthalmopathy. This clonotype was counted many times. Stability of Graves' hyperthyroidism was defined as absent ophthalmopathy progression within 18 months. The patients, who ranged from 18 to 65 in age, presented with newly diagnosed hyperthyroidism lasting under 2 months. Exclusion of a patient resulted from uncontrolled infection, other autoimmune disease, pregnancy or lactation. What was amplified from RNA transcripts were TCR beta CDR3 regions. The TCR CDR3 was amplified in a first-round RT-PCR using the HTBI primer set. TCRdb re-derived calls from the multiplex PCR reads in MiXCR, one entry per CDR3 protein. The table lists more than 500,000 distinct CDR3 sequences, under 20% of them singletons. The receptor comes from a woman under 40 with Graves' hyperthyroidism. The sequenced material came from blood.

The CDR3 DNA reads TGCAGTGCTCACGGGACTAGCGGGACTACTTACAATGAGCAGTTCTTC. Protein sequence: CSAHGTSGTTYNEQFF. The chain recombines TRBV20-1 with TRBJ2-1; 13 bases match TRBD2. In germline, CDR1 is DFQATT, CDR2 SNEGSKA (reference sequence). The CDR3 extends over 16 amino acids. Germline trimming cut 5 bases from V and 4 bases from J; bases unmatched to any gene: 8.